The subject of this entry is one T cell receptor (beta chain). In the authors' methods: Reference gene primer amplification in the assay estimated nucleated cell counts. The table came from immunoSEQ multiplex PCR; TCRdb's copy has only in-frame clones and leaves some out. V, J and clone size are those of that table, while D and trimming were read from the DNA. Seen here are some 97,000 clones, roughly nine tenths observed once, and the top ten hold 0.85% to 1%. This entry is derived from a study of blood T cell repertoires in COVID-19. For the study at large: Donors in the United States, Italy and Spain gave samples during acute or convalescent COVID-19. T cells, B-cell-depleted T cells, or PBMCs supplied cDNA or gDNA.

Trimming cost V 6 bases and J 5 bases, with 19 bases left between them. CDR3 length equals 15 residues. Germline CDR1 and CDR2: MDHEN and SYDVKM. The chain couples TRBV28 to TRBJ1-2, with D perhaps TRBD1 (6 bases). Sequencing input: peripheral blood. The clonotype comes from a man in his sixties with acute or convalescent COVID-19. Here the CDR3 DNA reads TGTGCCAGCAGGTTAGGGGCAGGGGAATTGTATGGCTACACCTTC. This codes for CASRLGAGELYGYTF.